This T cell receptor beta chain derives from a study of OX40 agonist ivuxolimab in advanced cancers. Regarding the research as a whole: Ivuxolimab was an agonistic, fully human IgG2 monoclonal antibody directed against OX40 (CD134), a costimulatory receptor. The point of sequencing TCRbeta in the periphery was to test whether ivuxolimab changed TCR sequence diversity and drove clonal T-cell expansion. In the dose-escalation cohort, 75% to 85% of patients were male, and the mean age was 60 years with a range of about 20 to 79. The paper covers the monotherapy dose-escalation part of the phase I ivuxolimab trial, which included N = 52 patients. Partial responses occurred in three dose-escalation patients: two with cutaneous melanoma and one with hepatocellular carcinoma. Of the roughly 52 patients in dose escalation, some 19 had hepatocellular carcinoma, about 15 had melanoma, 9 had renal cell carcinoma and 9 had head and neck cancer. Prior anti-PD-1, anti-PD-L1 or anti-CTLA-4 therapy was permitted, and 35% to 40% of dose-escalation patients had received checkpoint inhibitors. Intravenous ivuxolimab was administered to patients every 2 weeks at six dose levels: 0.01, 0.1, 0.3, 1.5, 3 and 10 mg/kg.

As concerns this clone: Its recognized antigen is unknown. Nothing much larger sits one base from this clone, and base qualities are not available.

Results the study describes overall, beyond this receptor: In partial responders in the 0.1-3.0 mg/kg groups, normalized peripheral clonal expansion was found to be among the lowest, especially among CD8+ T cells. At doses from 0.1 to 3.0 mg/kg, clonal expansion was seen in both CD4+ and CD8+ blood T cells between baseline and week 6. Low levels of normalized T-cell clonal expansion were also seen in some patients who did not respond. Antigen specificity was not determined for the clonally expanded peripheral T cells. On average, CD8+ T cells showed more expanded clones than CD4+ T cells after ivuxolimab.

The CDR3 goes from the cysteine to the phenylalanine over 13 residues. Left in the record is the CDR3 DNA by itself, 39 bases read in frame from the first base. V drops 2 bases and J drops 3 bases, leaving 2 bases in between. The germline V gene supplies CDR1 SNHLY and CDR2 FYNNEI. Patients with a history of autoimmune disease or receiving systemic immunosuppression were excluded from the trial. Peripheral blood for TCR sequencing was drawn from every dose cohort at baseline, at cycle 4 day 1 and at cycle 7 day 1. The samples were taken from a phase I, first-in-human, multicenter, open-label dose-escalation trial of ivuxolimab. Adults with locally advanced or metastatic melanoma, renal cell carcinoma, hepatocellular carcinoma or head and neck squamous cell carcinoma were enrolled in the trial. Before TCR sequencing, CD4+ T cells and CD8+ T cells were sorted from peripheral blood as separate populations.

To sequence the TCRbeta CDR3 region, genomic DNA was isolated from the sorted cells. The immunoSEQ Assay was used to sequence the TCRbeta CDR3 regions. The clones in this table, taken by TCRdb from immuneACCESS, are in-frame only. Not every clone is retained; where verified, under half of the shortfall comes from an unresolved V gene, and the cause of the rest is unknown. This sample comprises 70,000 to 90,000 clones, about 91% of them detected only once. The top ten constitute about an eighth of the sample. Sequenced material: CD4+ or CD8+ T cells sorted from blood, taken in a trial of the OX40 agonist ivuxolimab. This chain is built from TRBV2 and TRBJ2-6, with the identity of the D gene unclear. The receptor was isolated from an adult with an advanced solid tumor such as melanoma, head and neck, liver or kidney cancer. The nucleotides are TGTGCCAGCAGTGAATTTGGGGCCAACGTCCTGACTTTC. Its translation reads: CASSEFGANVLTF.